One TCR beta chain is described in this entry. Antigen specificity is unknown. Assay: immunoSEQ multiplex PCR; the TCRdb copy retains only in-frame clones and omits some. The sample shows tens of thousands of clones, 89% of them seen only once. These data come from a study of OX40 agonist ivuxolimab in advanced cancers. CDR3 length: 15 residues. From germline, CDR1 is SGHTA and CDR2 FQGNSA. After removal of 5 bases from V and 6 bases from J, the junction contained 8 bases not matched to a gene. General study results and limits: Mean expanded clone counts were higher in CD8+ than CD4+ T cells.

The clonotype was recovered from an adult with an advanced solid tumor such as melanoma, head and neck, liver or kidney cancer. The chain couples TRBV7-2 to TRBJ1-5; 9 bases agree with TRBD1. The sequences come from CD4+ or CD8+ T cells sorted from blood, collected in a trial of the OX40 agonist ivuxolimab. The CDR3 coding sequence is TGTGCCAGCAGCCCACAGGGGGCGGGTGGTCAGCCCCAGCATTTT. Amino acid sequence: CASSPQGAGGQPQHF.